One T cell receptor beta chain is described in this entry. Assay used: immunoSEQ multiplex PCR; TCRdb lists only in-frame clones, some missing. The sample lists about 39,000 clones, about 92% occurring once. The data stem from a study of T cell changes during pregnancy in multiple sclerosis. Per germline, CDR1 SGDLS and CDR2 YYNGEE. The germline V and J ends were trimmed by 3 bases and 5 bases, with 14 bases remaining between them. The CDR3 length is 14 residues. Here the sequenced sample was CD8+ T cells from peripheral blood mononuclear cells, taken before pregnancy. The chain has TRBV9 and TRBJ1-1; TRBD1 might be the D (5 bases). This TCR came from a female donor with multiple sclerosis, enrolled in a pregnancy study. The CDR3 DNA reads as TGTGCCAGCAGCGGAGGTTTGCAGGGAACTGAAGCTTTCTTT. Its translation: CASSGGLQGTEAFF. The full variable domain, with the rest looked up from reference TRBV9 and TRBJ1-1, is DSGVTQTPKHLITATGQRVTLRCSPRSGDLSVYWYQQSLDQGLQFLIQYYNGEERAKGNILERFSAQQFPDLHSELNLSSLELGDSALYFCASSGGLQGTEAFFGQGTRLTVV.